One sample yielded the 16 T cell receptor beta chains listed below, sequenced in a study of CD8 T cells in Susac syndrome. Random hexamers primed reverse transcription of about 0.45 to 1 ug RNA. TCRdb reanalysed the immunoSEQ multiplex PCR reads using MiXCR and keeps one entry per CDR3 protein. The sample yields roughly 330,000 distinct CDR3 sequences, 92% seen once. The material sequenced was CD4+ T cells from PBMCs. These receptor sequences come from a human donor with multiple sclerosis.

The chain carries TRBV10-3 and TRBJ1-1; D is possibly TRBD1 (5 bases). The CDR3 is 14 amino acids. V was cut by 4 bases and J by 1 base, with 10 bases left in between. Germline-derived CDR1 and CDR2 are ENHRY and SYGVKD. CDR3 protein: CAISVGDGNTEAFF. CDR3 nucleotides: TGTGCCATCAGTGTGGGGGACGGGAACACTGAAGCTTTCTTT.

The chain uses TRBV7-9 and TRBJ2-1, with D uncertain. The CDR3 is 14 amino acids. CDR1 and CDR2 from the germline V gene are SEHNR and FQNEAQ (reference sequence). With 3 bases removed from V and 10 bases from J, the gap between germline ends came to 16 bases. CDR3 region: CASSLGRTRKEQFF. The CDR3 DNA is TGTGCCAGCAGCTTGGGTAGGACCCGCAAGGAGCAGTTCTTC.

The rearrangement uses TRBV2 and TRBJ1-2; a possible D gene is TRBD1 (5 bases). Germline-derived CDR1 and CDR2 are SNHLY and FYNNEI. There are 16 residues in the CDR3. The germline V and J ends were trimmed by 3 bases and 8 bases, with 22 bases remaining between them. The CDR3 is CASSEGRGPYEEGYTF. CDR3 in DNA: TGTGCCAGCAGTGAGGGGAGGGGCCCCTATGAGGAAGGCTACACCTTC. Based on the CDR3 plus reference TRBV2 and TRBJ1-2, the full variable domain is EPEVTQTPSHQVTQMGQEVILRCVPISNHLYFYWYRQILGQKVEFLVSFYNNEISEKSEIFDDQFSVERPDGSNFTLKIRSTKLEDSAMYFCASSEGRGPYEEGYTFGSGTRLTVV.

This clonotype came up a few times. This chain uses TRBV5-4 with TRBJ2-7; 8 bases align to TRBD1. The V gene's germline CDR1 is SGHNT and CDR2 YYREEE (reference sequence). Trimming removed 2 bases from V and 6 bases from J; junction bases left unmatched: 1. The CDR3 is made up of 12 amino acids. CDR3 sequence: CASSFDRGEQYF. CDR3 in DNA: TGTGCCAGCAGCTTTGACAGGGGCGAGCAGTACTTC.

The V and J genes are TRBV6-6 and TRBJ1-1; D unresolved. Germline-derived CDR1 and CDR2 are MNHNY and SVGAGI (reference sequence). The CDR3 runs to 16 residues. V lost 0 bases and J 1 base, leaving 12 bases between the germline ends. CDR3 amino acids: CASSYSDKPWNTEAFF. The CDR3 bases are TGTGCCAGCAGTTACTCTGACAAGCCCTGGAACACTGAAGCTTTCTTT.

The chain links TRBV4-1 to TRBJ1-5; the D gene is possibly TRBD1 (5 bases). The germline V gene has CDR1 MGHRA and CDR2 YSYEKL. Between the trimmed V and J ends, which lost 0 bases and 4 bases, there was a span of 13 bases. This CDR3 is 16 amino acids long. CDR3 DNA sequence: TGCGCCAGCAGCCAAGATGGGACGCGCGGGAATCAGCCCCAGCATTTT. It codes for CASSQDGTRGNQPQHF.

Here the CDR3 reads CASSIWPRDTKPNEQFF. For the CDR3, the DNA is TGTGCCAGTAGTATATGGCCCCGGGACACAAAACCCAATGAGCAGTTCTTC. This chain links TRBV19 with TRBJ2-1, with a tentative D call TRBD1 (6 bases). CDR3 size: 17 residues. Germline V lookup: CDR1 LNHDA, CDR2 SQIVND (reference sequence). The germline V and J ends were trimmed by 2 bases and 6 bases, with 20 bases remaining between them. The full variable domain, completed using reference TRBV19 and TRBJ2-1, is DGGITQSPKYLFRKEGQNVTLSCEQNLNHDAMYWYRQDPGQGLRLIYYSQIVNDFQKGDIAEGYSVSREKKESFPLTVTSAQKNPTAFYLCASSIWPRDTKPNEQFFGPGTRLTVL.

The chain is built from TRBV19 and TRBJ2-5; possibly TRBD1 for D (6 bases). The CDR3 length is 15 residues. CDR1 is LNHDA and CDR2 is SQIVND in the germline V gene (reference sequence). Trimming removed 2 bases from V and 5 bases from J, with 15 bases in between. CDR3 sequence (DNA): TGTGCCAGTAGTATAAACGCCCAGGGGTGGGAGACCCAGTACTTC. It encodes CASSINAQGWETQYF. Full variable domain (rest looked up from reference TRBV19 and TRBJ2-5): DGGITQSPKYLFRKEGQNVTLSCEQNLNHDAMYWYRQDPGQGLRLIYYSQIVNDFQKGDIAEGYSVSREKKESFPLTVTSAQKNPTAFYLCASSINAQGWETQYFGPGTRLLVL.

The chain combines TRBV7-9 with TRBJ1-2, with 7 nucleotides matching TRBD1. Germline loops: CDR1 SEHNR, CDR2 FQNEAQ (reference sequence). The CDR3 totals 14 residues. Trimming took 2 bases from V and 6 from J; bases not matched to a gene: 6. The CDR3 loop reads CASSLSTGSHGYTF. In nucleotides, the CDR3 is TGTGCCAGCAGCTTATCGACAGGGAGTCATGGCTACACCTTC.

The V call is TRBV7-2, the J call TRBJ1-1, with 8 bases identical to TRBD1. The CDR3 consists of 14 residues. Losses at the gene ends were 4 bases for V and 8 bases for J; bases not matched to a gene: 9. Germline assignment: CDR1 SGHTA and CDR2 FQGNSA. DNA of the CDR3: TGTGCCAGCAGCTCGGGGACAGGCAAATGGGAAGCTTTCTTT. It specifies CASSSGTGKWEAFF.

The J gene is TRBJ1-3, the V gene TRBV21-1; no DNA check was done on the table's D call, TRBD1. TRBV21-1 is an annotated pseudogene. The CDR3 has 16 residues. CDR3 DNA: TGTGCCAGCAGCAAAGCGACCCCCTCGGGAGGAAACACCATATATTTT. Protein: CASSKATPSGGNTIYF.

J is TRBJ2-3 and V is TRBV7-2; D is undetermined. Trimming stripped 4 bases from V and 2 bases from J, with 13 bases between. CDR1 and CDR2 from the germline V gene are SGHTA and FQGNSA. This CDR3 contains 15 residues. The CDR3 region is CASSSPPLLTDTQYF. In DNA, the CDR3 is TGTGCCAGCAGCTCCCCCCCATTGCTCACAGATACGCAGTATTTT.

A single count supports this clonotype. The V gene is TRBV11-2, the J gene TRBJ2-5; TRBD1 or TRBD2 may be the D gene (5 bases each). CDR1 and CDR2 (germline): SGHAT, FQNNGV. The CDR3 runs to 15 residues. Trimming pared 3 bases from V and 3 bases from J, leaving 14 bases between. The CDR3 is CASSFSRAREETQYF. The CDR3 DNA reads TGTGCCAGCAGCTTTTCCAGGGCGCGGGAAGAGACCCAGTACTTC.

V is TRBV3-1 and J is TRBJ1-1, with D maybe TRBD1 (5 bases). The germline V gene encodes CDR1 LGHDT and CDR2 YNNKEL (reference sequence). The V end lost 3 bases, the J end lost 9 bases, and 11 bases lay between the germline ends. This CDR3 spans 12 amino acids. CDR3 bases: TGTGCCAGCAGCCAGGGGGGAGGCAAAGCTTTCTTT. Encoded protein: CASSQGGGKAFF.

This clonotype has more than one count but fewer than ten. This CDR3 reads CAWSSPEPGGTYEQYF. DNA for the CDR3: TGTGCCTGGAGTTCACCCGAGCCCGGCGGAACCTACGAGCAGTACTTC. The chain uses TRBV30 and TRBJ2-7; D is unclear. The CDR3 runs 16 residues. The V end was cut by 2 bases, the J end by 2 bases, with 19 bases between. Germline V lookup: CDR1 GTSNPN, CDR2 SVGIG (reference sequence).

CDR3 loop: CASSLVQVPNEQYF. CDR3 coding DNA: TGTGCCAGCAGCTTAGTCCAGGTCCCCAACGAGCAGTACTTC. The chain links TRBV11-2 to TRBJ2-7; no reliable D call. The CDR3 runs 14 residues. Germline loops: CDR1 SGHAT, CDR2 FQNNGV. V lost 1 base and J 5 bases, leaving 12 bases between the germline ends.